This is a list of T cell receptor beta chains from one sample in a study of shared clonotypes between healthy human individuals. This table comes from immunoSEQ multiplex PCR, and its TCRdb copy is limited to in-frame clones, with some not included. This repertoire shows some 2,500,000 clones, under 95% found once; its top ten account for more than 0.35%. Sequences were obtained from naive CD4+ T cells from PBMCs. These receptors all come from a man between 18 and 35 years old in good health. Some clones in this sample may be carry-over from other donors' samples. CDR3s include the opening cysteine and the closing phenylalanine or tryptophan. The D gene is left open where the match is weak. Clone size is stated in some rows and not others, as once, few, many or a class when expanded.

CDR3aa: CASSTMGGNQPQHF
CDR3nt: TGCGCCAGCAGCACCATGGGGGGGAATCAGCCCCAGCATTTT
d_gene: NA
abundance: few
v_gene: TRBV5-1
j_gene: TRBJ1-5

CDR3aa: CASSLLAGSNTGELFF
CDR3nt: TGTGCCAGCAGCTTACTGGCAGGGTCGAACACCGGGGAGCTGTTTTTT
d_gene: NA
abundance: NA
v_gene: TRBV7-7
j_gene: TRBJ2-2

CDR3aa: CASSLLTGQETQYF
CDR3nt: TGTGCCAGCAGTCTCCTGACAGGGCAAGAGACCCAGTACTTC
d_gene: TRBD1
abundance: NA
v_gene: TRBV7-2
j_gene: TRBJ2-5

CDR3aa: CASSLISNQPQHF
CDR3nt: TGTGCCAGCAGCTTAATTAGCAATCAGCCCCAGCATTTT
d_gene: NA
abundance: few
v_gene: TRBV11-2
j_gene: TRBJ1-5

CDR3aa: CASSRGQPKQFF
CDR3nt: TGTGCCAGCAGCCGAGGACAGCCCAAGCAGTTCTTC
d_gene: NA
abundance: NA
v_gene: TRBV5-4
j_gene: TRBJ2-1

CDR3aa: CASSPQGNYGYTF
CDR3nt: TGTGCCAGTAGTCCACAGGGAAACTATGGCTACACCTTC
d_gene: NA
abundance: NA
v_gene: TRBV19
j_gene: TRBJ1-2

CDR3aa: CAISEGQEPAYEQYF
CDR3nt: TGTGCCATCAGTGAGGGACAGGAACCCGCCTACGAGCAGTACTTC
d_gene: TRBD1
abundance: NA
v_gene: TRBV10-3
j_gene: TRBJ2-7

CDR3aa: CASSGTGGSYNEQFF
CDR3nt: TGCGCCAGCAGCGGGACAGGGGGCTCCTACAATGAGCAGTTCTTC
d_gene: TRBD1
abundance: NA
v_gene: TRBV5-1
j_gene: TRBJ2-1

CDR3aa: CASSLRDYPQETQYF
CDR3nt: TGTGCCAGCAGTCTCCGGGACTACCCCCAAGAGACCCAGTACTTC
d_gene: TRBD2
abundance: NA
v_gene: TRBV28
j_gene: TRBJ2-5

CDR3aa: CASSVDRGAYEQYF
CDR3nt: TGTGCCAGCAGCGTGGACAGGGGGGCCTACGAGCAGTACTTC
d_gene: TRBD1
abundance: NA
v_gene: TRBV9
j_gene: TRBJ2-7

CDR3aa: CASSVVATTDTQYF
CDR3nt: TGTGCCAGCAGCGTAGTGGCGACTACAGATACGCAGTATTTT
d_gene: NA
abundance: NA
v_gene: TRBV9
j_gene: TRBJ2-3

CDR3aa: CASSFDPQRNTEAFF
CDR3nt: TGTGCCAGCAGCTTTGACCCCCAACGGAACACTGAAGCTTTCTTT
d_gene: NA
abundance: NA
v_gene: TRBV9
j_gene: TRBJ1-1

CDR3aa: CATSRARLGGEKLFF
CDR3nt: TGTGCCACCAGCAGAGCGCGGTTGGGGGGTGAAAAACTGTTTTTT
d_gene: NA
abundance: NA
v_gene: TRBV15
j_gene: TRBJ1-4

CDR3aa: CASSNSGRAGTDTQYF
CDR3nt: TGCGCCAGCAGCAATAGCGGGAGGGCCGGCACAGATACGCAGTATTTT
d_gene: TRBD2
abundance: NA
v_gene: TRBV5-1
j_gene: TRBJ2-3

CDR3aa: CASSALAGAYEQYF
CDR3nt: TGTGCCAGCAGCGCCCTGGCCGGAGCCTACGAGCAGTACTTC
d_gene: NA
abundance: NA
v_gene: TRBV7-9
j_gene: TRBJ2-7

CDR3aa: CASSESDSWTEAFF
CDR3nt: TGCGCCAGCAGTGAGTCCGATAGTTGGACTGAAGCTTTCTTT
d_gene: NA
abundance: NA
v_gene: TRBV10-2
j_gene: TRBJ1-1

CDR3aa: CASSRGQGTDTQYF
CDR3nt: TGTGCCAGCAGCCGTGGACAGGGTACAGATACGCAGTATTTT
d_gene: TRBD1
abundance: NA
v_gene: TRBV11-2
j_gene: TRBJ2-3

CDR3aa: CASSRDRDTYEQYF
CDR3nt: TGTGCCAGCAGTCGCGACAGGGATACGTACGAGCAGTACTTC
d_gene: TRBD1
abundance: once
v_gene: TRBV7-6
j_gene: TRBJ2-7

CDR3aa: CASSPTSSYNEQFF
CDR3nt: TGTGCCAGCTCCCCGACTAGCTCCTACAATGAGCAGTTCTTC
d_gene: NA
abundance: few
v_gene: TRBV18
j_gene: TRBJ2-1

CDR3aa: CASSVLRDGNTIYF
CDR3nt: TGTGCCAGCAGCGTTTTACGTGATGGAAACACCATATATTTT
d_gene: NA
abundance: NA
v_gene: TRBV9
j_gene: TRBJ1-3

CDR3aa: CASSEGSGGGNQPQHF
CDR3nt: TGTGCCAGCAGTGAAGGTTCGGGGGGGGGCAATCAGCCCCAGCATTTT
d_gene: NA
abundance: NA
v_gene: TRBV25-1
j_gene: TRBJ1-5

CDR3aa: CASSISTSGTEAFF
CDR3nt: TGTGCCAGTAGTATATCTACATCGGGCACTGAAGCTTTCTTT
d_gene: NA
abundance: NA
v_gene: TRBV19
j_gene: TRBJ1-1

CDR3aa: CAWQNDRDQPQHF
CDR3nt: TGTGCCTGGCAAAACGACAGGGATCAGCCCCAGCATTTT
d_gene: TRBD1
abundance: NA
v_gene: TRBV30
j_gene: TRBJ1-5

CDR3aa: CASSLAPGETQYF
CDR3nt: TGTGCCAGCAGCTTGGCCCCGGGAGAGACCCAGTACTTC
d_gene: NA
abundance: NA
v_gene: TRBV5-4
j_gene: TRBJ2-5

CDR3aa: CAWSSNPGYEQFF
CDR3nt: TGTGCCTGGAGTTCAAACCCGGGGTATGAGCAGTTCTTC
d_gene: NA
abundance: once
v_gene: TRBV30
j_gene: TRBJ2-1

CDR3aa: CAWGEGAYNEQFF
CDR3nt: TGTGCCTGGGGGGAGGGGGCCTACAATGAGCAGTTCTTC
d_gene: NA
abundance: NA
v_gene: TRBV30
j_gene: TRBJ2-1

CDR3aa: CASSLELGGSGNTIYF
CDR3nt: TGCGCCAGCAGCTTGGAGTTGGGGGGCTCTGGAAACACCATATATTTT
d_gene: NA
abundance: NA
v_gene: TRBV5-1
j_gene: TRBJ1-3

CDR3aa: CASSLGGTRSYEQYF
CDR3nt: TGTGCCAGCAGTTTGGGTGGGACGCGCTCCTACGAGCAGTACTTC
d_gene: NA
abundance: NA
v_gene: TRBV28
j_gene: TRBJ2-7

CDR3aa: CASSPPGVEKLFF
CDR3nt: TGCGCCAGCAGTCCCCCAGGGGTCGAAAAACTGTTTTTT
d_gene: NA
abundance: few
v_gene: TRBV5-1
j_gene: TRBJ1-4

CDR3aa: CASSWGAGSNQPQHF
CDR3nt: TGTGCCAGCAGTTGGGGGGCAGGAAGCAATCAGCCCCAGCATTTT
d_gene: NA
abundance: NA
v_gene: TRBV27
j_gene: TRBJ1-5

CDR3aa: CASGLDPQGAEQYF
CDR3nt: TGTGCTAGTGGTTTGGACCCTCAGGGTGCCGAGCAGTACTTC
d_gene: NA
abundance: NA
v_gene: TRBV12-5
j_gene: TRBJ2-7

CDR3aa: CTSSRLGVGNEQFF
CDR3nt: TGCACCAGCAGCCGGTTAGGCGTGGGGAATGAGCAGTTCTTC
d_gene: NA
abundance: NA
v_gene: TRBV1
j_gene: TRBJ2-1

CDR3aa: CASSPGSSKGEQYF
CDR3nt: TGTGCCAGCAGCCCCGGGTCTTCCAAAGGCGAGCAGTACTTC
d_gene: NA
abundance: NA
v_gene: TRBV7-8
j_gene: TRBJ2-7

CDR3aa: CSVDVAGSYNEQFF
CDR3nt: TGCAGCGTTGATGTAGCGGGGTCCTACAATGAGCAGTTCTTC
d_gene: TRBD2
abundance: NA
v_gene: TRBV29-1
j_gene: TRBJ2-1

CDR3aa: CASSWGTSGTGELFF
CDR3nt: TGCGCCAGCAGCTGGGGGACTAGCGGGACCGGGGAGCTGTTTTTT
d_gene: TRBD2
abundance: NA
v_gene: TRBV5-1
j_gene: TRBJ2-2

CDR3aa: CASSEYGTWANNEQFF
CDR3nt: TGTGCCAGCAGTGAATATGGGACTTGGGCAAACAATGAGCAGTTCTTC
d_gene: NA
abundance: few
v_gene: TRBV25-1
j_gene: TRBJ2-1

CDR3aa: CASSPGTGGYNEQFF
CDR3nt: TGTGCCAGCAGCCCCGGGACAGGGGGGTACAATGAGCAGTTCTTC
d_gene: TRBD1
abundance: NA
v_gene: TRBV7-3
j_gene: TRBJ2-1

CDR3aa: CASSQVASGSPRETQYF
CDR3nt: TGCGCCAGCAGCCAAGTTGCTAGCGGGAGCCCGAGGGAGACCCAGTACTTC
d_gene: TRBD2
abundance: NA
v_gene: TRBV4-1
j_gene: TRBJ2-5

CDR3aa: CASSPGLPNTGELFF
CDR3nt: TGCGCCAGCAGCCCCGGACTCCCCAACACCGGGGAGCTGTTTTTT
d_gene: NA
abundance: NA
v_gene: TRBV5-1
j_gene: TRBJ2-2

CDR3aa: CASTSVPYGYTF
CDR3nt: TGTGCCAGTACGTCCGTTCCCTATGGCTACACCTTC
d_gene: NA
abundance: NA
v_gene: TRBV19
j_gene: TRBJ1-2

CDR3aa: CASSLFDGLVNLNTEAFF
CDR3nt: TGCGCCAGCAGCTTGTTTGATGGGTTGGTCAATTTGAACACTGAAGCTTTCTTT
d_gene: NA
abundance: NA
v_gene: TRBV5-1
j_gene: TRBJ1-1

CDR3aa: CATSQRETQYF
CDR3nt: TGTGCCACCAGCCAGAGGGAGACCCAGTACTTC
d_gene: NA
abundance: NA
v_gene: TRBV15
j_gene: TRBJ2-5

CDR3aa: CASSPINQPQHF
CDR3nt: TGTGCCAGCAGCCCTATCAATCAGCCCCAGCATTTT
d_gene: NA
abundance: once
v_gene: TRBV28
j_gene: TRBJ1-5

CDR3aa: CASSPGQYF
CDR3nt: TGTGCCAGCAGTCCCGGGCAGTACTTC
d_gene: NA
abundance: few
v_gene: TRBV2
j_gene: TRBJ2-7

CDR3aa: CASSLWWTGGNQPQHF
CDR3nt: TGTGCCAGCAGCTTGTGGTGGACAGGGGGCAATCAGCCCCAGCATTTT
d_gene: TRBD1
abundance: NA
v_gene: TRBV5-5
j_gene: TRBJ1-5

CDR3aa: CASSRRQNTEAFF
CDR3nt: TGTGCCAGCAGTAGAAGACAGAACACTGAAGCTTTCTTT
d_gene: NA
abundance: NA
v_gene: TRBV6-6
j_gene: TRBJ1-1

CDR3aa: CASSLGGQGEQYF
CDR3nt: TGTGCCAGCAGCTTAGGAGGACAGGGCGAGCAGTACTTC
d_gene: TRBD1
abundance: NA
v_gene: TRBV7-9
j_gene: TRBJ2-7

CDR3aa: CASSQWVAGETQYF
CDR3nt: TGTGCCAGCAGCCAGTGGGTAGCGGGAGAGACCCAGTACTTC
d_gene: TRBD2
abundance: NA
v_gene: TRBV11-2
j_gene: TRBJ2-5

CDR3aa: CASSLEGQVPRVSQAFF
CDR3nt: TGTGCCAGCAGCTTGGAAGGACAGGTCCCTAGGGTATCCCAAGCTTTCTTT
d_gene: TRBD1
abundance: NA
v_gene: TRBV5-6
j_gene: TRBJ1-1

CDR3aa: CASSHGLAEPYSYNEQFF
CDR3nt: TGTGCCAGCAGCCATGGACTAGCGGAGCCCTACTCCTACAATGAGCAGTTCTTC
d_gene: TRBD2
abundance: NA
v_gene: TRBV7-2
j_gene: TRBJ2-1